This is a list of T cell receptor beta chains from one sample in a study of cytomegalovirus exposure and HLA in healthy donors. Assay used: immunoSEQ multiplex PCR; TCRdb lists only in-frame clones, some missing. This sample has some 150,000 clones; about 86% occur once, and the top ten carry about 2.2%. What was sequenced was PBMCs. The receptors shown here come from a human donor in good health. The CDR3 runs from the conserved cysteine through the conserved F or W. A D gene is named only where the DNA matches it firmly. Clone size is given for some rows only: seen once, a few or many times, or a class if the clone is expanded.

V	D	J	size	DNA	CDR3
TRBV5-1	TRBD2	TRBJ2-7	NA	TGCGCCAGCAGCTTGACCCCGACCACTAGCGGCTACGAGCAGTACTTC	CASSLTPTTSGYEQYF
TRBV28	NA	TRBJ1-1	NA	TGTGCCAGCAGTCTCAGGGAGAACACTGAAGCTTTCTTT	CASSLRENTEAFF
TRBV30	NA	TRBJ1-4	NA	TGTGCCTGGAGTGGAGTGAACGGACATAATGAAAAACTGTTTTTT	CAWSGVNGHNEKLFF
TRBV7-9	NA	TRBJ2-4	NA	TGTGCCAGCAGCTTAAAGGGGGACATTCAGTACTTC	CASSLKGDIQYF
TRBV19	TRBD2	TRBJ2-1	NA	TGTGCCAGTAGGGTTAGCGGGGCCCGGTCCTACAATGAGCAGTTCTTC	CASRVSGARSYNEQFF
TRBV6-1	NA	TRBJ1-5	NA	TGTGCCAGCAGTGAAGAACGGGGCAATCAGCCCCAGCATTTT	CASSEERGNQPQHF
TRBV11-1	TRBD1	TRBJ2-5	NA	TGTGCCAGCAGCTTAGATGGGACAGGGGATGAGACCCAGTACTTC	CASSLDGTGDETQYF
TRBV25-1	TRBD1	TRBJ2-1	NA	TGTGCCAGCAGTGATCAGGGGGCGATGCACAATGAGCAGTTCTTC	CASSDQGAMHNEQFF
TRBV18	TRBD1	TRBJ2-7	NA	TGTGCCAGCTCATCGGGACAGGGGGAGCAGTACTTC	CASSSGQGEQYF
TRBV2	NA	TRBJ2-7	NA	TGTGCCAGCAGTGAACCGGGGGACGTGTCCTACGAGCAGTACTTC	CASSEPGDVSYEQYF
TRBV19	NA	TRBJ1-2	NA	TGTGCCAGTAGTACCCAAGGGGGTGGTAGGTATGGCTACACCTTC	CASSTQGGGRYGYTF
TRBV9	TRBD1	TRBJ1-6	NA	TGTGCCAGCAGCGTAGGGACAGGGGGTAATTCACCCCTCCACTTT	CASSVGTGGNSPLHF
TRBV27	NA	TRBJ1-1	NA	TGTGCCAGCAGTTTGAGGGAGAACACTGAAGCTTTCTTT	CASSLRENTEAFF
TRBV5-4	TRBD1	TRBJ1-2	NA	TGTGCCAGCAGCTTGGCTGTTCAGGGGGCGAGTGGCTACACCTTC	CASSLAVQGASGYTF
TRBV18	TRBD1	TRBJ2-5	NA	TGTGCCAGCTCACCGGGAGACAGGGGGGAAGAGACCCAGTACTTC	CASSPGDRGEETQYF
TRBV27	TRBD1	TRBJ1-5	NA	TGTGCCAGCAGTTTAACAGGGGCGACGGCCCAGCATTTT	CASSLTGATAQHF
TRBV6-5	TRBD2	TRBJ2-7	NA	TGTGCCAGCAGTTGGGGTAATCCTAGCGGGGTTTACGAGCAGTACTTC	CASSWGNPSGVYEQYF
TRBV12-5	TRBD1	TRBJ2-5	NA	TGTGCTAGTGGTCTGACAGGGGGAGGAGAGACCCAGTACTTC	CASGLTGGGETQYF
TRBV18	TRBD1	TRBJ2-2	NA	TGTGCCAGCTCACCGGGGACAGGGAGGACCGGGGAGCTGTTTTTT	CASSPGTGRTGELFF
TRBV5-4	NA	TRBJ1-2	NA	TGTGCCAGCAGCTTCAGGGAAGGGTATGGCTACACCTTC	CASSFREGYGYTF
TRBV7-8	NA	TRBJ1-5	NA	TGTGCCAGCAGCTTAAACGAGGGCAATCAGCCCCAGCATTTT	CASSLNEGNQPQHF
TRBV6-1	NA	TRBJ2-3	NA	TGTGCCAGCAGTCGGGGGACTAGCACAGATACGCAGTATTTT	CASSRGTSTDTQYF
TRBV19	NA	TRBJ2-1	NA	TGTGCCAGTAGTGGAACGCTACTAGCTGAGCAGTTCTTC	CASSGTLLAEQFF
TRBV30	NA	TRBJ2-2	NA	TGTGCCTGGACTCTGGGACACTACACCGGGGAGCTGTTTTTT	CAWTLGHYTGELFF
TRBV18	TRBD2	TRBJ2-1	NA	TGTGCCAGCTCACCGACCTGGGGGCTGAGGGAGCGGGAGTTTTGGGATGAGCAGTTCTTC	CASSPTWGLREREFWDEQFF
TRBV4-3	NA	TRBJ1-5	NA	TGCGCCAGCAGCATCGACCAGGGGAGCAATCAGCCCCAGCATTTT	CASSIDQGSNQPQHF
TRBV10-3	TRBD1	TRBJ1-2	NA	TGTGCCACCCTCGACAGGGACAGCTATGGCTACACCTTC	CATLDRDSYGYTF
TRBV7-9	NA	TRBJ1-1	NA	TGTGCCAGCAGCTCCTTCCAAGGGGGGGCGGGAGCTTTCTTT	CASSSFQGGAGAFF
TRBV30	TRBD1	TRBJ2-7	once	TGTGCCTGGAGACCGACCGGGACAGCCTACGGGCAGTACTTC	CAWRPTGTAYGQYF
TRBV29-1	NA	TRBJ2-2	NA	TGCAGCGTTAAGGCAGGGATAGTAACCGGGGAGCTGTTTTTT	CSVKAGIVTGELFF
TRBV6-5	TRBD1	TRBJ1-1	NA	TGTGCCAGCAGAACTAGGGACAGGGACACTGAAGCTTTCTTT	CASRTRDRDTEAFF
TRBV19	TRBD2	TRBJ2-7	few	TGTGCCAGTAGTTTTAGCGGGGGGGCGGTCGAGCAGTACTTC	CASSFSGGAVEQYF
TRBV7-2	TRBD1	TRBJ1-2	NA	TGTGCCAGCAGCTTCTTTTCGGGACAGCTTTCTAACTATGGCTACACCTTC	CASSFFSGQLSNYGYTF
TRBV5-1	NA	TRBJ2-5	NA	TGCGCCAGCAGCTTCTTATCCGGAGAGACCCAGTACTTC	CASSFLSGETQYF
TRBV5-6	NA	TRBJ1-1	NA	TGTGCCAGCACCCTAACCGGGGGTCTGAACACTGAAGCTTTCTTT	CASTLTGGLNTEAFF
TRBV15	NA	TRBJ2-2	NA	TGTGCCACCAGCAGAGGCGGTACGCGCGGGGAGCTGTTTTTT	CATSRGGTRGELFF
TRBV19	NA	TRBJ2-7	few	TGTGCCAGTAGTAACAGGGTTAAGTACGAGCAGTACTTC	CASSNRVKYEQYF
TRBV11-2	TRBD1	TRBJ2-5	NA	TGTGCCAGCAGCCGGGACAGGGGGCGAGAGACCCAGTACTTC	CASSRDRGRETQYF